This T cell receptor (beta chain) is from a study of blood T cell repertoires in COVID-19 (dated by TCRdb to about 2020). With respect to the entire study: Samples covering the acute and convalescent phases of COVID-19 were provided by collaborators in the United States, Italy and Spain. The prospective study material was composed of cDNA or gDNA derived from T cells, B-cell-depleted T cells, or PBMCs. Subjects who had been exposed to COVID-19, were actively infected with it, or had recovered from it provided the deeply sampled blood TCRbeta repertoires that made up the dataset. The repertoires were released in a freely available public database meant as a resource for research on the immune response to SARS-CoV-2. Samples came from the ongoing ImmuneRACE study (first 160 participants) plus 1,254 subjects from 6 global collaborators. Nearly every sample came with metadata listing a de-identified subject ID, COVID-19 status, age in years and sex. HLA class I and class II types, where available, came from metadata supplied by the sample provider rather than from assay-based typing. What the study reported, not specific to this receptor: The amount of clinical and demographic metadata varied by source and participant and was provided uncurated.

Including the terminal cysteine and phenylalanine, the CDR3 comprises 15 residues. Kept here is only the CDR3 DNA, which spans 45 bases and is read in frame from base 1. V loses 9 bases at its end and J loses 2 bases; junction bases beyond the gene matches: 4. Via the germline V gene, CDR1 is KGHDR and CDR2 SFDVKD. A single count supports this clone. Its antigen is unknown. Base-call qualities are not available, and no considerably larger clone is one nucleotide away. Whole blood was collected in K2EDTA tubes by collaborating institutions according to the institutions' own protocols. For TCRbeta analysis, collaborators shipped samples in one of three forms: frozen whole blood, isolated PBMCs, or DNA extracted from either of those sample types. TCRbeta CDR3 regions were amplified from genomic DNA by means of the immunoSEQ Assay, a bias-controlled multiplex PCR. On the authors' methods: Within the assay, amplification of reference gene primers was used to estimate how many nucleated cells each sample contained. Sequence reads were collapsed and filtered to measure the absolute abundance of every unique TCRbeta CDR3 rearrangement. For each sample, productive Simpson clonality was calculated by taking the square root of Simpson's diversity index across productive rearrangements. Here the immuneACCESS table is served through TCRdb, limited to in-frame sequences with V and J called. Missing clones are a known gap in these copies; in checked studies unresolved V genes cover under half, and the rest lacks a known reason. Clonal size and the V and J genes are those of that table, whereas D and trimming came from the DNA. This sample gives under 200,000 clones in total; 80% to 90% of them show up just once. Roughly 8.2% of the sample comes from the top ten.

This clonotype was obtained from a man aged 55 to 69 with acute or convalescent COVID-19. Sequencing input: peripheral blood. The chain uses TRBV24-1 and TRBJ2-5, with 14 middle bases fitting TRBD2. The DNA sequence is given as TGTGCCACCTCGGGGACTAGCGGGGGTCAAGAGACCCAGTACTTC. Its translation reads: CATSGTSGGQETQYF.